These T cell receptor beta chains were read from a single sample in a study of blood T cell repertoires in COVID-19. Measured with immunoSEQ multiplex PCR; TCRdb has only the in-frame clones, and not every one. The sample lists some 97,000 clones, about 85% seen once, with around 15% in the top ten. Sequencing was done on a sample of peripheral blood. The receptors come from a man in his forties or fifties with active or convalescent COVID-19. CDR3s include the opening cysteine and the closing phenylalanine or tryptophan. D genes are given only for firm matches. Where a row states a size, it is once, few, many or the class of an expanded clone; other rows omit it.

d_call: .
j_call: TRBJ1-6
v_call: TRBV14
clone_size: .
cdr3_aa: CASSQGWDTGGTYNSPLHF
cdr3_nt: TGTGCCAGCAGCCAAGGATGGGACACTGGGGGCACCTATAATTCACCCCTCCACTTT

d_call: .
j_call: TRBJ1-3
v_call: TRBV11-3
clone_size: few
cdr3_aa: CASRSSGNTIYF
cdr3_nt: TGTGCCAGCAGGAGCTCTGGAAACACCATATATTTT

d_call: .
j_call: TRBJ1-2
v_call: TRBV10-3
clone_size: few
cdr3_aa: CAISESGRGGYTF
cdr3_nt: TGTGCCATCAGTGAATCAGGGCGAGGTGGCTACACCTTC

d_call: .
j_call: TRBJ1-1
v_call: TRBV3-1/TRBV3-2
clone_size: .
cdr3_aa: CASSQDYGNTEAFF
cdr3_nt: TGTGCCAGCAGCCAAGATTACGGGAACACTGAAGCTTTCTTT

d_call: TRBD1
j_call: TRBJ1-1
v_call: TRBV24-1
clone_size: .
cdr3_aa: CATSDSKDRGGTEAFF
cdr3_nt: TGTGCCACCAGTGATTCCAAGGACAGGGGGGGCACTGAAGCTTTCTTT

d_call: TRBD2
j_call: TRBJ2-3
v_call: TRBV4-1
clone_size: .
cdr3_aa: CASSLLAGSTDTQYF
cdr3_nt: TGCGCCAGCAGCCTGCTAGCGGGGAGCACAGATACGCAGTATTTT

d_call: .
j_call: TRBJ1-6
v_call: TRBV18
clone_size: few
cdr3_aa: CASSPSQVSDALHF
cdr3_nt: TGTGCCAGCTCACCGAGCCAGGTATCAGATGCCCTCCACTTT

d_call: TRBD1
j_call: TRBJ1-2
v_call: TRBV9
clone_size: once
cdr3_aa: CASSGRDRGLGYTF
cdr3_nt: TGTGCCAGCAGCGGCCGGGACAGGGGCCTGGGCTACACCTTC

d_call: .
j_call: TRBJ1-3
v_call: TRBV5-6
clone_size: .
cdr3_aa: CASRPGTSGNTIYF
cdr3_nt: TGTGCCAGCAGGCCCGGGACTTCTGGAAACACCATATATTTT

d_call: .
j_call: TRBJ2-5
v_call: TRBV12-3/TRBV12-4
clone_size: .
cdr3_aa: CASSLEVGETQYF
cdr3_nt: TGTGCCAGCAGTTTAGAAGTGGGCGAGACCCAGTACTTC

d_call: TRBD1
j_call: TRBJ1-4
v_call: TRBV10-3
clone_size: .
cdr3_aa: CAISETGGTNEKLFF
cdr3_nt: TGTGCCATCAGTGAGACAGGGGGAACTAATGAAAAACTGTTTTTT

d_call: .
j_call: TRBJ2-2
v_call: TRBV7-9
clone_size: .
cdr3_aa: CASISGRVAGELFF
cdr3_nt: TGTGCCAGCATTTCAGGCAGGGTAGCCGGGGAGCTGTTTTTT

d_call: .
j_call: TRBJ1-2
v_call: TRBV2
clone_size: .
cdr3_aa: CASSGETFYGYTF
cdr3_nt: TGTGCCAGCAGTGGAGAGACTTTCTATGGCTACACCTTC

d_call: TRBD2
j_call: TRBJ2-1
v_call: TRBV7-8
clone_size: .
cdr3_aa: CASSLRRERDNEQFF
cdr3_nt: TGTGCCAGCAGCTTGAGGCGGGAGAGAGACAATGAGCAGTTCTTC

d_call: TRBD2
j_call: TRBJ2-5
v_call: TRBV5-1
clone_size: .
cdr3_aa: CASSLVGSGRLETQYF
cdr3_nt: TGCGCCAGCAGCTTGGTAGGTAGCGGGAGATTGGAGACCCAGTACTTC

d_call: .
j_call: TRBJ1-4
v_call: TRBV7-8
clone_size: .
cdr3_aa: CASSTSGATNEKLFF
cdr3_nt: TGTGCCAGCAGCACCTCAGGGGCAACTAATGAAAAACTGTTTTTT

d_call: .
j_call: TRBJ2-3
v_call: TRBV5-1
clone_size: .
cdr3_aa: CASSLARSTVSTDTQYF
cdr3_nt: TGCGCCAGCAGCTTGGCCCGTAGCACGGTTAGCACAGATACGCAGTATTTT

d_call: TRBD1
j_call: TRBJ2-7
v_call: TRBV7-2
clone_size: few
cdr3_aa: CASSERTGDEQYF
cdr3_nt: TGTGCCAGCAGCGAGCGGACAGGGGACGAGCAGTACTTC

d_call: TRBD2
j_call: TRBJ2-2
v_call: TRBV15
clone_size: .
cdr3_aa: CATSRAMTSGDTGELFF
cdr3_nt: TGTGCCACCAGCAGAGCCATGACTAGCGGAGACACCGGGGAGCTGTTTTTT

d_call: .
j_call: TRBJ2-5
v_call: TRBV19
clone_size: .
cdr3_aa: CASRDRGETQYF
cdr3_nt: TGTGCCAGTAGGGACAGAGGGGAGACCCAGTACTTC

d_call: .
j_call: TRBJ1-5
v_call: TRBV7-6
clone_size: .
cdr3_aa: CASSLGSSGDNQPQHF
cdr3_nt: TGTGCCAGCAGCTTAGGGTCTTCCGGAGACAATCAGCCCCAGCATTTT

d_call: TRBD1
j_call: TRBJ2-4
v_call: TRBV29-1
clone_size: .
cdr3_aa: CSVGTAAKNIQYF
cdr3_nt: TGCAGCGTGGGGACAGCCGCCAAAAACATTCAGTACTTC

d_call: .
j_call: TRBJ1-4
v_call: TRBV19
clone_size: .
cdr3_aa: CASRRSGVDEKLFF
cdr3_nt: TGTGCCAGTAGAAGGTCGGGAGTAGATGAAAAACTGTTTTTT

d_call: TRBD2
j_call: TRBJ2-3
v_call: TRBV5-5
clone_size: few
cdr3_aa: CASSLTGGSDTQYF
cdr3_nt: TGTGCCAGCAGCTTAACAGGCGGGAGTGATACGCAGTATTTT

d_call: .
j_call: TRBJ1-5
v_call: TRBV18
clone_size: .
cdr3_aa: CASSPRAGDQPQHF
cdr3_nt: TGTGCCAGCTCACCGAGGGCAGGGGATCAGCCCCAGCATTTT

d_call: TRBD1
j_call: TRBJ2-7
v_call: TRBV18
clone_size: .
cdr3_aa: CASSPGTGWKGEQYF
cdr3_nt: TGTGCCAGCTCACCAGGGACAGGGTGGAAGGGCGAGCAGTACTTC

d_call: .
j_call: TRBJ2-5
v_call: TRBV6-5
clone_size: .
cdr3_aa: CASSRAGHVTQYF
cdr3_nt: TGTGCCAGCAGTAGAGCAGGGCATGTGACCCAGTACTTC

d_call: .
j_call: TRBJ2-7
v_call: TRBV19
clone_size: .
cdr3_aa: CASSTRDEQYF
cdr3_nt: TGTGCCAGTAGTACCCGGGACGAGCAGTACTTC

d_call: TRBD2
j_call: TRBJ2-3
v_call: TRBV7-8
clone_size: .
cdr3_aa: CASSLARPSGIHTQYF
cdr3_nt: TGTGCCAGCAGCTTAGCGAGACCTAGCGGGATTCACACGCAGTATTTT

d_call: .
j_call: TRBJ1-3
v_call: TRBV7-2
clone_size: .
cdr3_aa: CASSLDRNTIYF
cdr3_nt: TGTGCCAGCAGCTTAGATAGAAACACCATATATTTT

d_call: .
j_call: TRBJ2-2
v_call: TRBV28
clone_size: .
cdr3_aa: CASATVNTGELFF
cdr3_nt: TGTGCCAGCGCGACAGTGAACACCGGGGAGCTGTTTTTT

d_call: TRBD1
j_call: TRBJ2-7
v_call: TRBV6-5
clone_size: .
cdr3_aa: CASSYQQGAPYEQYF
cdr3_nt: TGTGCCAGCAGTTACCAACAGGGGGCCCCCTACGAGCAGTACTTC

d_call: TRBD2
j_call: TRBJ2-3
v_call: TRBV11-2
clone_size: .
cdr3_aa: CASRPRGLAGQDTQYF
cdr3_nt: TGTGCCAGCAGACCCCGGGGACTAGCGGGGCAAGATACGCAGTATTTT

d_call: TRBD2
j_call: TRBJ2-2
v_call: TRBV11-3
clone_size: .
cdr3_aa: CASTPGLASGELFF
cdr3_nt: TGTGCCAGCACCCCGGGACTAGCAAGCGGGGAGCTGTTTTTT

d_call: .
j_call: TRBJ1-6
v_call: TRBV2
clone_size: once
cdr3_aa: CASSGGQANSPLHF
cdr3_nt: TGTGCCAGCAGTGGGGGGCAAGCGAACTCACCCCTCCACTTT

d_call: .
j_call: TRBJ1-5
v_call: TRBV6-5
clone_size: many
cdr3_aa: CASSDGQPNQPQHF
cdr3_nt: TGTGCCAGCTCGGATGGGCAACCGAATCAGCCCCAGCATTTT

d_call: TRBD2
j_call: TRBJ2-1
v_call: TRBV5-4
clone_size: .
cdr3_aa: CASSRGLAVSSYNEQFF
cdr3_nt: TGTGCCAGCAGTCGTGGACTAGCGGTCAGCTCCTACAATGAGCAGTTCTTC

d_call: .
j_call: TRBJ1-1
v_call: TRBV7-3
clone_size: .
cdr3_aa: CASSLTTVTEAFF
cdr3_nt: TGTGCCAGCAGCTTAACGACAGTCACTGAAGCTTTCTTT

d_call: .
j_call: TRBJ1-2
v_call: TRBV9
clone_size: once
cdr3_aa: CASSVEAGGNGYTF
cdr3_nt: TGTGCCAGCAGCGTAGAGGCTGGGGGGAATGGCTACACCTTC

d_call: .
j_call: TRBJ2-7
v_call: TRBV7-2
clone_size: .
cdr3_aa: CASSLAAGRHSYEQYF
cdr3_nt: TGTGCCAGCAGCTTAGCGGCAGGGAGGCATTCCTACGAGCAGTACTTC

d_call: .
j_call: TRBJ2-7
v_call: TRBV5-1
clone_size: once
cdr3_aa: CASSLGGGGYEQYF
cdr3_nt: TGCGCCAGCAGCTTGGGTGGCGGAGGCTACGAGCAGTACTTC

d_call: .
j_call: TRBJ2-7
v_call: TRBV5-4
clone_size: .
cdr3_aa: CASSLGNYGEQYF
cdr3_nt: TGTGCCAGCAGCTTGGGAAATTACGGCGAGCAGTACTTC

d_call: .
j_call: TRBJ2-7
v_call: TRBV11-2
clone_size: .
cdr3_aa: CASTPHRGVDEQYF
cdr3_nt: TGTGCCAGCACCCCACATAGAGGAGTGGACGAGCAGTACTTC

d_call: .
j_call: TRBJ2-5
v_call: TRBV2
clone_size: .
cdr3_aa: CASSRVGRETQYF
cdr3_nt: TGTGCCAGCAGCCGGGTGGGTAGAGAGACCCAGTACTTC

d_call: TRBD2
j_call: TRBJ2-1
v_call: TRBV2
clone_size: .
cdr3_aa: CASSASAGGSGEQFF
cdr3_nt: TGTGCCAGCAGTGCCTCGGCGGGAGGTTCTGGTGAGCAGTTCTTC

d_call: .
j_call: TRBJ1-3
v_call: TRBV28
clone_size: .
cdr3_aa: CASSSPPGAFSGNTIYF
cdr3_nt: TGTGCCAGCAGTTCCCCCCCAGGGGCATTCTCTGGAAACACCATATATTTT

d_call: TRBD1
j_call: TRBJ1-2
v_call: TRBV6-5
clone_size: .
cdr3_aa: CATRAGQAYGYTF
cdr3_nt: TGTGCCACCCGAGCGGGACAGGCTTATGGCTACACCTTC

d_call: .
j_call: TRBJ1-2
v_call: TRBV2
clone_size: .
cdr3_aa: CASSVSGTALGYTF
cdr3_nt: TGTGCCAGCAGTGTTAGCGGGACGGCCCTGGGCTACACCTTC

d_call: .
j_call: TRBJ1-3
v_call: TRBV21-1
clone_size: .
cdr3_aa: CASISGQGGTIYF
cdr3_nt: TGTGCCAGCATATCAGGACAGGGTGGCACCATATATTTT

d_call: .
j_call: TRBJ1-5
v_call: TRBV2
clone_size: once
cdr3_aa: CASSLHGQPQHF
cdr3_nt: TGTGCCAGCAGCCTCCACGGGCAGCCCCAGCATTTT

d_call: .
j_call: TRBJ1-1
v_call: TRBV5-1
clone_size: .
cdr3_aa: CASTILQGNTEAFF
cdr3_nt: TGCGCCAGCACCATCCTACAGGGGAACACTGAAGCTTTCTTT

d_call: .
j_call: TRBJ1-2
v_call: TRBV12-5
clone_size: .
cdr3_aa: CASAHGSLQTNYGYTF
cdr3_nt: TGTGCTAGTGCCCACGGGTCCCTGCAAACTAACTATGGCTACACCTTC

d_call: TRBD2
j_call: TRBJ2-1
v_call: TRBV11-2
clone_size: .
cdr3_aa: CASSLVGTSGAYNEQFF
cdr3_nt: TGTGCCAGCAGCTTAGTTGGGACTAGCGGAGCATACAATGAGCAGTTCTTC

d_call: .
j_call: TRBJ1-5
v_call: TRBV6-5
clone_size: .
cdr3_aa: CASSYSKGSGQPQHF
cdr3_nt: TGTGCCAGCAGTTACTCGAAAGGAAGCGGCCAGCCCCAGCATTTT

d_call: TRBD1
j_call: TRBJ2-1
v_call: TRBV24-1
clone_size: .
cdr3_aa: CATSDSQGVAYNEQFF
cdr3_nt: TGTGCCACCAGTGACAGTCAGGGGGTCGCCTACAATGAGCAGTTCTTC